Below are 27 T cell receptor beta chains sequenced from a single sample in a study of CD8 T cells in ankylosing spondylitis. From the 5' RACE reads, TCRdb called clonotypes with MiXCR, one entry per CDR3 protein. The table records 200,000 or so distinct CDR3 sequences, 15% to 20% of them present only once. The source material was blood, either unsorted or a sorted T cell fraction (not recorded which). The receptors shown here come from a male donor aged 10 to 35 with ankylosing spondylitis or in good health (not recorded which).

Ten or more counts support this clonotype. J is TRBJ2-4 and V is TRBV20-1; D is unclear. The CDR3 length is 14 residues. Looked up from germline, CDR1 is DFQATT and CDR2 is SNEGSKA (reference sequence). Trimming removed 6 bases from V and 2 bases from J, with 14 bases in between. The CDR3 sequence is CSAQRRISKNIQYF. In DNA form, the CDR3 reads TGCAGTGCGCAGAGGCGTATATCCAAAAACATTCAGTACTTC.

The chain couples TRBV29-1 to TRBJ2-1; tentative D call: TRBD1 (6 bases). This CDR3 has 12 amino acids. V gave up 3 bases and J gave up 12 bases, with 15 bases separating them. Germline V gene lookup returns CDR1 SQVTM and CDR2 ANQGSEA. CDR3 sequence: CSVDIDRTAQFF. In DNA, the CDR3 is TGCAGCGTTGATATCGACCGGACAGCGCAGTTCTTC.

The sample holds many counts of this clonotype. The chain carries TRBV10-3 and TRBJ1-5; D unresolved. CDR1 ENHRY and CDR2 SYGVKD come from the germline V gene. The CDR3 runs to 12 residues. V was clipped by 0 bases and J by 5 bases, with 2 bases between them. The CDR3 DNA reads TGTGCCATCAGTGAGTCACATCAGCCCCAGCATTTT. This translates into CAISESHQPQHF.

This clonotype was observed at least ten times. V is TRBV5-8 and J is TRBJ2-3; 10 bases align to TRBD1. Germline lookup yields CDR1 SGHTS and CDR2 YDEGEE. J gave up 2 bases and V 4 bases, and 7 bases lay outside the gene matches. This CDR3 contains 16 residues. In DNA, the CDR3 is TGTGCCAGCAGCCATCGGACAGGGGGGGTCACAGATACGCAGTATTTT. The encoded protein is CASSHRTGGVTDTQYF. The complete variable domain, with remaining parts taken from reference TRBV5-8 and TRBJ2-3, reads EAGVTQSPTHLIKTRGQQATLRCSPISGHTSVYWYQQALGLGLQFLLWYDEGEERNRGNFPPRFSGRQFPNYSSELNVNALELEDSALYLCASSHRTGGVTDTQYFGPGTRLTVL.

Many counts were recorded for this clonotype. The chain joins TRBV5-1 to TRBJ2-2; TRBD1 aligns across 8 bases. V lost 0 bases and J lost 5; bases outside the gene matches: 6. This CDR3 has 16 residues. Germline V gene lookup returns CDR1 SGHRS and CDR2 YFSETQ. As DNA, the CDR3 is TGCGCCAGCAGCTTGGCCGGGCAGGGGGCTACCGGGGAGCTGTTTTTT. Its protein is CASSLAGQGATGELFF.

The table lists this clonotype with many counts. The chain carries TRBV4-1 and TRBJ2-3; D call uncertain. The CDR3 sequence is 15 residues long. CDR1 is MGHRA, CDR2 YSYEKL, per germline. V was trimmed by 3 bases and J by 0 bases, leaving 10 bases between them. The CDR3 sequence is CASSHAVTSTDTQYF. In nucleotides, the CDR3 is TGCGCCAGCAGCCATGCGGTAACTAGCACAGATACGCAGTATTTT.

This chain joins TRBV5-4 and TRBJ1-6; D is ambiguous. This CDR3 has 13 residues. Trimming shortened V by 0 bases and J by 6 bases, and 4 bases separated the two germline ends. CDR1 and CDR2 from the germline V gene are SGHNT and YYREEE (reference sequence). CDR3 region: CASSLGTNSPLHF. CDR3 DNA sequence: TGTGCCAGCAGCTTGGGGACTAATTCACCCCTCCACTTT.

This clonotype was found many times. The chain recombines TRBV18 with TRBJ2-1, with 8 bases identical to TRBD2. Germline loops: CDR1 KGHSH, CDR2 LQKENI. This CDR3 has 16 residues. V gave up 0 bases and J gave up 6 bases; unmatched junction bases: 7. The CDR3 region is CASSPPKREPSNEQFF. CDR3 bases: TGTGCCAGCTCACCACCCAAGCGGGAGCCGAGCAATGAGCAGTTCTTC. Combining the CDR3 with reference TRBV18 and TRBJ2-1 gives the whole variable domain NAGVMQNPRHLVRRRGQEARLRCSPMKGHSHVYWYRQLPEEGLKFMVYLQKENIIDESGMPKERFSAEFPKEGPSILRIQQVVRGDSAAYFCASSPPKREPSNEQFFGPGTRLTVL.

This clonotype was seen repeatedly, ten times or more. The rearrangement uses TRBV5-1 and TRBJ2-5, with D hard to call. V was shortened by 3 bases and J by 1 base, with 13 bases between the two germline ends. The CDR3 is 15 amino acids. Germline V lookup: CDR1 SGHRS, CDR2 YFSETQ. In DNA form, the CDR3 reads TGCGCCAGCAGCTCGTGGACCGATCTCCAAGAGACCCAGTACTTC. It specifies CASSSWTDLQETQYF.

In this sample, this clonotype turned up once. This chain joins TRBV20-1 and TRBJ2-3; the match to TRBD2 covers 11 bases. Germline CDR1 is DFQATT and CDR2 is SNEGSKA (reference sequence). V was clipped by 2 bases and J by 2 bases; unmatched bases: 6. The CDR3 spans 16 residues. CDR3 sequence: CSARRTSGSTTDTQYF. DNA for the CDR3: TGCAGTGCTAGACGCACTAGCGGGAGTACCACAGATACGCAGTATTTT.

The chain is built from TRBV29-1 and TRBJ1-2; D not certain. CDR1 SQVTM and CDR2 ANQGSEA come from the germline V gene. Trimming shortened V by 1 base and J by 2 bases, and 5 bases separated the two germline ends. The CDR3 contains 12 residues. Here the CDR3 reads CSVEVINYGYTF. The CDR3 region has the DNA TGCAGCGTTGAAGTCATAAACTATGGCTACACCTTC.

At least ten counts were recorded for this clonotype. The chain couples TRBV12-3 or TRBV12-4 to TRBJ1-2; possible D gene TRBD1, 5 bases. This CDR3 is built from 14 residues. The ends were cut back, 3 bases at V and 3 bases at J, with 11 bases in the middle. As DNA, the CDR3 is TGTGCCAGCAGTTTTGGACATGCCTACTATGGCTACACCTTC. It yields the protein CASSFGHAYYGYTF.

This clonotype was recorded once. This rearrangement joins TRBV20-1 to TRBJ2-3; unclear D gene. This CDR3 has 13 amino acids. V was shortened by 0 bases and J by 2 bases, with 6 bases between the two germline ends. Germline CDR1 DFQATT, CDR2 SNEGSKA (reference sequence). The CDR3 protein is CSARDLSTDTQYF. The DNA of the CDR3 is TGCAGTGCTAGAGATCTCTCCACAGATACGCAGTATTTT.

This clonotype was seen many times. This chain links TRBV20-1 with TRBJ1-5; no definite D call. Germline CDR1 DFQATT, CDR2 SNEGSKA (reference sequence). This CDR3 contains 14 residues. Trimming shortened V by 3 bases and J by 4 bases, and 13 bases separated the two germline ends. The CDR3 nucleotides are TGCAGTGCTAGGGTAGGGTACGGGAATCAGCCCCAGCATTTT. This gives the protein CSARVGYGNQPQHF.

The chain joins TRBV5-1 to TRBJ2-3, with 11 bases aligning to TRBD2. The V gene's germline CDR1 is SGHRS and CDR2 YFSETQ. Unmatched junction bases numbered 7, after V lost 4 bases and J lost 3 bases. The CDR3 runs 16 residues. The CDR3: CASSQGTSGKTDTQYF. In DNA, the CDR3 is TGCGCCAGCAGCCAGGGGACTAGCGGAAAAACAGATACGCAGTATTTT.

This clonotype was detected ten times or more. V gene TRBV6-5 combines with J gene TRBJ2-2, with TRBD2 matching over 7 bases. Trimming removed 7 bases from V and 8 bases from J; junction bases left unmatched: 13. The CDR3 consists of 15 residues. Germline V lookup: CDR1 MNHEY, CDR2 SVGAGI. The CDR3 nucleotides read TGTGCCAGCACCCTGGGAGGGGCCGATGAGGGGGAGCTGTTTTTT. Translation: CASTLGGADEGELFF.

This clonotype was counted at least ten times. The rearrangement joins TRBV6-2 or TRBV6-3 to TRBJ2-4; the D is unclear. The CDR3 is 14 residues long. V lost 4 bases and J 0 bases, leaving 7 bases between the germline ends. CDR1 and CDR2 (germline): MNHEY, SVGEGT. CDR3 coding DNA: TGTGCCAGCAGTTCGGACCTAGCCAAAAACATTCAGTACTTC. Its protein product is CASSSDLAKNIQYF.

The chain employs TRBV23-1 and TRBJ2-2, with D tentatively TRBD2 (5 bases). TRBV23-1 is an ORF for which the function is uncertain. Trimming pared 0 bases from V and 8 bases from J, leaving 10 bases between. The CDR3 runs to 14 residues. In DNA, the CDR3 is TGCGCCAGCAGTCAATCCCGGGGAGTAGGGGAGCTGTTTTTT. It yields the protein CASSQSRGVGELFF.

This clonotype was detected many times. The chain has TRBV5-1 and TRBJ2-1; no firm D call. Trimming cost V 3 bases and J 4 bases, with 8 bases left between them. The CDR3 is made up of 13 amino acids. Looked up from germline, CDR1 is SGHRS and CDR2 is YFSETQ. This CDR3 is CASSSEPYNEQFF. Here the CDR3 DNA reads TGCGCCAGCAGCTCTGAACCGTACAATGAGCAGTTCTTC.

There are many counts of this clonotype. Here the CDR3 DNA reads TGCGCCAGCAGCCCCTTGGAGGGGCATGGGGCCAACGTCCTGACTTTC. This encodes CASSPLEGHGANVLTF. V and J are TRBV5-1 and TRBJ2-6; tentative D call: TRBD2 (6 bases). Per germline, CDR1 SGHRS and CDR2 YFSETQ. The ends were cut back, 4 bases at V and 3 bases at J, with 14 bases in the middle. The CDR3 runs 16 residues.

The chain has TRBV15 and TRBJ2-1; tentative D call: TRBD1 (5 bases). CDR3 length equals 15 residues. In germline, CDR1 is LNHNV, CDR2 YYDKDF (reference sequence). V was pared by 3 bases and J by 0 bases, with 9 bases between. The CDR3 DNA follows: TGTGCCACCAGCAGGAGACAGAGCTCCTACAATGAGCAGTTCTTC. This gives the protein CATSRRQSSYNEQFF.

This chain uses TRBV12-3 or TRBV12-4 with TRBJ1-6; the D is unclear. Trimming cost V 6 bases and J 9 bases, with 15 bases left between them. The CDR3 runs 14 residues. CDR3 sequence (DNA): TGTGCCAGCAGCCTTGTCGGGGAAGCTTCACCCCTCCACTTT. This gives the protein CASSLVGEASPLHF.

This clonotype came up a few times. The rearrangement links TRBV30 to TRBJ2-5; TRBD2 is a possible D gene (6 bases). V was trimmed by 2 bases and J by 4 bases, leaving 8 bases between them. This CDR3 spans 12 amino acids. CDR1 is GTSNPN and CDR2 is SVGIG in the germline V gene (reference sequence). The CDR3 coding sequence is TGTGCCTGGAGTACCGGGAGAGAGACCCAGTACTTC. It encodes CAWSTGRETQYF.

J is TRBJ2-7 and V is TRBV5-6, with D possibly being TRBD1 or TRBD2 (5 bases each). Germline V gives CDR1 SGHDT, CDR2 YYEEEE. CDR3 length: 15 amino acids. V lost 2 bases to trimming and J lost 0 bases, with 12 bases between them. The CDR3: CASSFWGSSSYEQYV. CDR3 sequence (DNA): TGTGCCAGCAGCTTTTGGGGGAGTAGCTCCTACGAGCAGTACGTC.

This clonotype was seen ten or more times. The rearrangement links TRBV18 to TRBJ2-3; D unclear. Trimming took off 1 base at V and 2 bases at J, with 7 bases between the two ends. The CDR3 extends over 14 amino acids. Germline CDR1 is KGHSH and CDR2 is LQKENI. The CDR3 DNA sequence: TGTGCCAGCTCACCACGGGCGACCACAGATACGCAGTATTTT. This gives the protein CASSPRATTDTQYF.

This clonotype was seen ten or more times. This chain joins TRBV5-6 and TRBJ2-1, with D possibly TRBD1 on 5 matching bases. V lost 4 bases and J lost 5, with 7 bases in between. The CDR3 has 12 residues. From germline, CDR1 is SGHDT and CDR2 YYEEEE. The DNA for the CDR3 is TGTGCCAGCAGCCGACAGCACAATGAGCAGTTCTTC. Amino acid sequence: CASSRQHNEQFF.

The J gene is TRBJ2-4, the V gene TRBV6-5; D gene unclear. The germline V gene has CDR1 MNHEY and CDR2 SVGAGI. This CDR3 comprises 16 residues. V lost 2 bases and J 0 bases, leaving 11 bases between the germline ends. Here the CDR3 DNA reads TGTGCCAGCAGTTACCGGGCAGATCTAGCCAAAAACATTCAGTACTTC. It translates to CASSYRADLAKNIQYF.